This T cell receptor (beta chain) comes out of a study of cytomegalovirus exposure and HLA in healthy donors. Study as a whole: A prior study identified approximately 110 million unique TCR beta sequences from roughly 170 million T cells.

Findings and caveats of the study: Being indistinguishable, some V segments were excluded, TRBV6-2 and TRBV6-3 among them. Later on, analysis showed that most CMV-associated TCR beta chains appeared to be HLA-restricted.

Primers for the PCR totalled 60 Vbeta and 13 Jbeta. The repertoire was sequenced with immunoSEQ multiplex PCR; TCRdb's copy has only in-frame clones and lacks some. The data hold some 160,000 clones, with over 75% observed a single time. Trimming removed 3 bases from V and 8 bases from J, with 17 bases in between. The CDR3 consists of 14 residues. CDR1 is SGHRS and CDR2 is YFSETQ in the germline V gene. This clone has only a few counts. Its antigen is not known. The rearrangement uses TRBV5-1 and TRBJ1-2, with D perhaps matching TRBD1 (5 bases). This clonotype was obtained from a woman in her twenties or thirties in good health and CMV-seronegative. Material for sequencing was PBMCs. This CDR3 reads CASSSGVQGLGYTF. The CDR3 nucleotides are TGCGCCAGCAGCTCGGGGGTGCAGGGACTGGGCTACACCTTC.